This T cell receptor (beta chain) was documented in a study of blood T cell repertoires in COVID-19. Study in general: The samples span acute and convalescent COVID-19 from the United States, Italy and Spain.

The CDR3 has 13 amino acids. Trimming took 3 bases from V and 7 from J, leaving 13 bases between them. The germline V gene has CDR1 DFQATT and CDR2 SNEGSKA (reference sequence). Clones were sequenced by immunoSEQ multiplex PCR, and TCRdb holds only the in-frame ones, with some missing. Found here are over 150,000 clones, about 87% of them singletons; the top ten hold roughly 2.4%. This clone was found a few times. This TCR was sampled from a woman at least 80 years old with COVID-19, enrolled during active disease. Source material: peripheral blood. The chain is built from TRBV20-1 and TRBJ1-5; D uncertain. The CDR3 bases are TGCAGTGCTAGTGAGGGTGTGAGGCAGCCCCAGCATTTT. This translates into CSASEGVRQPQHF.